The 2 T cell receptor beta chains below were found in one sample sequenced in a study of cytomegalovirus exposure and HLA in healthy donors. This PCR relied on a set of 60 Vbeta primers and 13 Jbeta primers. The repertoire was sequenced with immunoSEQ multiplex PCR; TCRdb's copy has only in-frame clones and lacks some. The data hold 130,000 to 150,000 clones, with over 60% observed a single time. Sample: PBMCs. The receptors were gathered from a man in his forties in good health and CMV-seropositive.

The chain carries TRBV6-5 and TRBJ1-5; TRBD1 matches 7 bases. This CDR3 region has 13 residues. V lost 7 bases, J lost 2 bases, and 2 bases stayed unmatched. Germline V gives CDR1 MNHEY, CDR2 SVGAGI. The CDR3: CASNGQGNQPQHF. CDR3 nucleotides: TGTGCCAGCAATGGACAGGGCAATCAGCCCCAGCATTTT.

The genes are TRBV5-4 and TRBJ2-1, with 7 nucleotides matching TRBD1. The ends lost 4 bases at V and 6 bases at J; junction bases unmatched: 1. The CDR3 runs 12 residues. Germline V CDR1 and CDR2: SGHNT, YYREEE (reference sequence). The CDR3 coding sequence is TGTGCCAGCAGCCGGGACAGCAATGAGCAGTTCTTC. Amino acid sequence: CASSRDSNEQFF.